This TCR beta chain was identified in a study of human T cells and chemical hapten exposure. The time point here: patch test 1, 2 weeks after DPC sensitization. As for treatment: therapeutic diphenylcyclopropenone sensitization with weekly scalp DPC. This clonotype is labeled medium-sized. Authors' processing steps: Ranging from roughly 23,224 to 690,600, TCR counts per sample had a median value of around 92,000. TCRdb processed the RACE reads anew with MiXCR; each CDR3 protein has one entry. The V and J calls shown here were made by TCRdb, not taken from the authors' results. The data show about 14,000 distinct CDR3 sequences, with 15% to 20% seen just once and around 6.7% held by the top ten. Per the germline V gene, CDR1 is MNHEY and CDR2 is SMNVEV (reference sequence). The CDR3 has 13 amino acids. V was clipped by 5 bases and J by 8 bases; unmatched bases: 2.

The sequence came from a woman in her thirties with alopecia areata. Some clones in this sample may be carry-over from other donors' samples. V usage is TRBV27 and J usage is TRBJ2-3; 12 nucleotides align to TRBD2. The sequencing used whole blood, collected in connection with sensitization to the hapten diphenylcyclopropenone (DPC). CDR3 amino acids: CASSALAGGTQYF. CDR3 coding DNA: TGTGCCAGCAGTGCACTAGCGGGAGGTACGCAGTATTTT.